This TCR beta chain is from a study of T cells after yellow fever vaccination. Broader study findings: Clones that expanded after primary vaccination mostly reappeared after the booster (approximately 96% CD4, approximately 85% CD8). From the bulk population, abundant clonotypes could contaminate and appear within FACS-sorted repertoires.

The CDR3 sequence is 16 residues long. Per the germline V gene, CDR1 is MNHNS and CDR2 is SASEGT. V trimming: 7 bases; J trimming: 0 bases; junction bases outside the gene matches: 12. One entry per CDR3 protein results from TCRdb running MiXCR on the 5' RACE reads. The data hold approximately 150,000 distinct CDR3 sequences, with roughly 8% observed a single time. This clonotype appeared many times. The antigen remains undetermined. The V and J genes are TRBV6-1 and TRBJ2-7; TRBD2 matches at 7 bases. This clonotype originated in a man aged 25 to 40 who received the YFV17D yellow fever vaccine. The material was CD4+ T cells sorted from PBMCs, obtained 5 days after the yellow fever booster vaccination. The CDR3 sequence: CASNFREVQGSYEQYF. Written as DNA, the CDR3 is TGTGCCAGCAACTTCCGGGAGGTCCAGGGCTCCTACGAGCAGTACTTC.